The TCR beta chain under discussion was sequenced for a study of blood T cell repertoires in COVID-19. Looking at the study overall: Some COVID-19 samples were acute and others convalescent; all came from the United States, Italy and Spain. T cells, B-cell-depleted T cells, or PBMCs provided the cDNA or gDNA that served as material.

With 5 bases clipped from V and 11 bases from J, the junction kept 12 bases outside the gene matches. The CDR3 contains 15 residues. CDR1 SEHNR and CDR2 FQNEAQ come from the germline V gene (reference sequence). In the authors' methods: Counts of nucleated cells, estimated from reference gene primer amplification, were obtained. Clones were read by immunoSEQ multiplex PCR, and TCRdb kept only the in-frame ones, dropping some. Clonal size and the V and J genes are those of that table, whereas D and trimming came from the DNA. Counted here are 90,000 to 100,000 clones, 84% occurring once; the ten biggest clones make up 1.5% to 2.5%.

The V gene is TRBV7-9, the J gene TRBJ2-1; TRBD2 aligns across 10 bases. Sample: peripheral blood. The clonotype originates from a man between 65 and 79 years old with active or convalescent COVID-19. CDR3 nucleotide sequence: TGTGCCAGCAGCCCCGCCGGGACTAGCGTGTTGCAGCAGTTCTTC. Protein product: CASSPAGTSVLQQFF.